A single T cell receptor (beta chain) is shown here with its context. Its antigen remains unidentified. Base qualities are not provided; no much larger clone lies one nucleotide away. The record originates from a study of blood T cells in healthy people across ages (dated by TCRdb to 2015 to 2017). The study in broad terms: In model experiments, template switching captured about one uniquely barcoded TCR beta cDNA molecule for every two T cells. To avoid experimental bias, donors of different ages were randomly spread across the sequencing lanes. Donors were grouped into four age groups: young (average roughly 17 years), middle-aged (approximately 41), aged (over 55) and long-lived (less than 85). Age-related changes in TCR beta repertoire diversity were measured in the study by deep sequencing normalized with unique cDNA molecular identifiers. The study analyzed two additional independent replicas of 1 million unique cDNA reads from the same blood draw for two donors, one aged 18 to 30 and one aged 80 or older.

The donors were 40 or so Caucasian individuals from Russia, aged roughly 6 to 100 years, who were systemically healthy. Each donor gave ten milliliters of peripheral blood, drawn into EDTA-treated Vacutainer tubes. PBMCs were isolated by Ficoll-Paque density-gradient centrifugation, with at least 6 million obtained per sample. Trizol reagent was used to extract total RNA from the PBMCs, yielding at least 6 micrograms per sample. For every donor, flow cytometry on a PBMC aliquot measured the percentage of naive CD45RAhigh/CD27high T cells. The full study reports these points: Conclusive comparison of naive and antigen-experienced compartments was prevented by the profiling of bulk unsorted PBMCs. As age increased, observed TCR beta diversity per million T cells dropped in a roughly linear way, and a significant reduction was already evident by age approximately 40. Estimates of total diversity from one million sequenced T cells were regarded as lower bounds and underestimates. The CMV infection status of donors was not known, potentially confounding age-related changes in expanded clonotypes. Observed TCR beta diversity correlated strongly with the percentage of naive T cells measured by flow cytometry. The long-lived group showed more naive CD4+ T cells, fewer expanded clones and increased TCR diversity than the aged group, suggesting age selection.

The method behind the library was 5' RACE. The data were produced on an Illumina HiSeq 2500. A second PCR of roughly 6 to 11 cycles was run with a J-beta primer mix and a sample-barcoded 5' primer. A template-switch 5' adaptor carrying 12 random nucleotides introduced a unique molecular identifier onto each TCR beta cDNA molecule. Each sample yielded at least 3 million CDR3-containing paired-end reads. First-strand cDNA synthesis was performed from all RNA using the Mint cDNA synthesis kit, with priming by a TRBC-specific oligonucleotide. Following uracil-DNA glycosylase treatment, all cDNA underwent a first 18-cycle PCR with the universal primers M1SS and BC2_uni_R. For the original study's pipeline: Normalization of each sample was performed by random selection of 1 million high-quality reads, each carrying a distinct molecular identifier. Instead of being binned into consensus sequences, reads that shared molecular identifiers were thrown out. MiTCR, with a Q25 quality threshold and the strictest error-elimination algorithm, was used for CDR3 identification, clonotype clustering and error correction. A nonparametric unseen species model using Euler transformation provided a lower-bound estimate of total TCR beta diversity. TCRdb applied fastp at Q25 and MiXCR to the public reads, then kept only in-frame beta chains. Rows matching on CDR3 protein sequence are summarized as one entry with the most common DNA and genes. TCRdb's processing, not the authors', yielded these V and J calls. For this sample the table gives 600,000 to 800,000 distinct CDR3 sequences, of which about 50% were detected only once. About 14% of the sample comes from the top ten.

The sequence was obtained from a woman at least 80 years old in good health. The source material was blood.

The CDR3 reads CASSARDRDGYTF. Read as DNA, the sequence is TGTGCCAGCAGCGCCCGGGACAGAGATGGCTACACCTTC. The chain is made from TRBV7-2 and TRBJ1-2; 7 bases in the junction line up with TRBD1. Inclusive of the bounding cysteine and phenylalanine, the CDR3 is 13 residues long. Only the CDR3 region is kept as DNA, spanning 39 bases read in frame from base 1. V lost 5 bases and J lost 6 bases, and the count of bases not matched to a germline gene is 6. CDR1 and CDR2 were assigned from the germline V gene as SGHTA and FQGNSA.